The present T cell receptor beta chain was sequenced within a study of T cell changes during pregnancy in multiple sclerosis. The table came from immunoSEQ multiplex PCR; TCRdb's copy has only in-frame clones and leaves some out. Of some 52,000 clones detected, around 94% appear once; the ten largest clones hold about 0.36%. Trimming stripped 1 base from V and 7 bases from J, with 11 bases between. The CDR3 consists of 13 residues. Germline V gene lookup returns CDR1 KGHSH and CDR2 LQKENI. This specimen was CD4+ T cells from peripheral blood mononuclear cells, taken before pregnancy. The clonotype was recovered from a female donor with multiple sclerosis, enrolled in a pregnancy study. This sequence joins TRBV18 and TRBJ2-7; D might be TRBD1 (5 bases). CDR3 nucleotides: TGTGCCAGCTCACCACAGAAGGGGTGGGAGCAGTACTTC. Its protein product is CASSPQKGWEQYF.